This T cell receptor (beta chain) stems from a study of cytotoxic CD8 clonotypes in ibrutinib-treated CLL. Repertoires were generated with immunoSEQ multiplex PCR, while TCRdb's copy carries only in-frame clones and drops some. The data hold 250,000 to 350,000 clones, with 76% observed a single time. The CDR3 spans 15 residues. With V trimmed by 5 bases and J by 13 bases, 13 bases remained unmatched. CDR1 SGHVS and CDR2 FNYEAQ come from the germline V gene. The clonotype was recovered from a human donor with chronic lymphocytic leukemia. V is TRBV7-6 and J is TRBJ2-1, with TRBD2 identical over 11 bases. Source: PBMCs, taken at disease progression, from a patient treated with ibrutinib. DNA of the CDR3: TGTGCCAGCAGCCCCGGTTTAGCGGGAGGGCCTGTTCAGTTCTTC. Residues: CASSPGLAGGPVQFF.